A single T cell receptor beta chain is shown here with its context. With 5 bases clipped from V and 0 bases from J, the junction kept 4 bases outside the gene matches. The germline V gene has CDR1 SGHRS and CDR2 YFSETQ. The CDR3 runs 14 residues. Method: immunoSEQ multiplex PCR; TCRdb's copy keeps in-frame clones and lacks some. The sample lists about 150,000 clones; around 94% were seen once. This sample is drawn from a study of control samples from healthy donors and cancer patients. The chain couples TRBV5-1 to TRBJ1-1; 7 bases map to TRBD1. This receptor was identified in a man aged 60 to 75 with colorectal cancer. Sequencing was carried out using PBMCs. The chain's CDR3 is CASRTGAVNTEAFF. The CDR3, as DNA: TGCGCCAGCAGAACAGGGGCTGTGAACACTGAAGCTTTCTTT.